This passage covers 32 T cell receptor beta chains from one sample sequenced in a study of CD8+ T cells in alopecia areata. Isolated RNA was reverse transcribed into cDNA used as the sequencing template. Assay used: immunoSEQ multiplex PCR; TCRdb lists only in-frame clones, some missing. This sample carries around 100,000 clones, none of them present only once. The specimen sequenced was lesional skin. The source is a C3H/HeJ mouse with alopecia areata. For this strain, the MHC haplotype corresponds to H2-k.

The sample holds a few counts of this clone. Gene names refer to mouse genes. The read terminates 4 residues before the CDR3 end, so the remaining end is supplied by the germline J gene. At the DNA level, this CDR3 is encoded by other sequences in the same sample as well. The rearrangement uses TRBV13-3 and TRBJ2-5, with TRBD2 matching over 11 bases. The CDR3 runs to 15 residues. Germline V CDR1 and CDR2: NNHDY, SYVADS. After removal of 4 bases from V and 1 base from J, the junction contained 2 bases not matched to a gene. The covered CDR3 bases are TGTGCCAGCAGTTTGACTGGGGGGGACCAAGAC. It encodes CASSLTGGDQD. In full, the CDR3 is CASSLTGGDQDTQYF. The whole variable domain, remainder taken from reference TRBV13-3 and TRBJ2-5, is EAAVTQSPRSKVAVTGGKVTLSCHQTNNHDYMYWYRQDTGHGLRLIHYSYVADSTEKGDIPDGYKASRPSQENFSLILELASLSQTAVYFCASSLTGGDQDTQYFGPGTRLLVL.

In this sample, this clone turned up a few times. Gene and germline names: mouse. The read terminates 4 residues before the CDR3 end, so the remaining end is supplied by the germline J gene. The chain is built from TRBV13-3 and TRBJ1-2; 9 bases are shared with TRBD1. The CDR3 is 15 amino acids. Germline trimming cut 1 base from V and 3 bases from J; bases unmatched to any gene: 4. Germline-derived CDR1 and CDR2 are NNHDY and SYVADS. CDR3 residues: CASSDPQGADSDYTF. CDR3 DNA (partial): TGTGCCAGCAGTGATCCACAGGGGGCGGACTCC.

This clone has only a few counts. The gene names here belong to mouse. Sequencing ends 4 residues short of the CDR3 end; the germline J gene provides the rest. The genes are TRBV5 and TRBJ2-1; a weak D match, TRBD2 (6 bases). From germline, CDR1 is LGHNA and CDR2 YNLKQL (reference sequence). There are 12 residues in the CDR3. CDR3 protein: CASSVLGAEQFF. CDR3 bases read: TGTGCCAGCAGCGTCCTGGGGGCT.

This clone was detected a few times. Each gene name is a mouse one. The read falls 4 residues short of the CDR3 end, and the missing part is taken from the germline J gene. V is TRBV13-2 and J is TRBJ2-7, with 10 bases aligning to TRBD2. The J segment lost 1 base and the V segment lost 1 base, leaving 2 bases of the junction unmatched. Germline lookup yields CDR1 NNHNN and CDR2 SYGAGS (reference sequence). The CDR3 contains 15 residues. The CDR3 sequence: CASGDLLGGSYEQYF. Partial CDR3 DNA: TGTGCCAGCGGTGATCTACTGGGGGGGTCCTAT.

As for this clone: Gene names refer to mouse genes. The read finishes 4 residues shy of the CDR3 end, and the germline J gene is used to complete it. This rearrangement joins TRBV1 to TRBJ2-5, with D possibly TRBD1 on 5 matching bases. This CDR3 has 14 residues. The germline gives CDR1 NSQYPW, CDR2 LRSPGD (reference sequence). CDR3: CTCSADKGLDTQYF. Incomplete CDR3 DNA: TGCACCTGCAGTGCAGATAAGGGGTTGGAC.

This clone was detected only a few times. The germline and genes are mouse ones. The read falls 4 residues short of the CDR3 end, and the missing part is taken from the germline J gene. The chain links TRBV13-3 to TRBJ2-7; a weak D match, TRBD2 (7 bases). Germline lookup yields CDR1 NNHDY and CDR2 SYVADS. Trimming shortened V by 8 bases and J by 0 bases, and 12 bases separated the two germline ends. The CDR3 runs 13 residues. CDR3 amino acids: CASRGGRSYEQYF. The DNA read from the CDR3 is TGTGCCAGTAGAGGGGGGCGCTCCTAT.

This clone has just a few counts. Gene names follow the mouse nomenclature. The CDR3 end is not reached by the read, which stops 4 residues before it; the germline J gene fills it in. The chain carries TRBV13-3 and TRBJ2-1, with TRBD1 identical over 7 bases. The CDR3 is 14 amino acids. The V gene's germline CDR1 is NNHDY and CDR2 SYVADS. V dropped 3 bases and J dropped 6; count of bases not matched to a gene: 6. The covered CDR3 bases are TGTGCCAGCAGTGGCCAGGGGGTGAGTGCT. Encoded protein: CASSGQGVSA. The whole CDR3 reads CASSGQGVSAEQFF.

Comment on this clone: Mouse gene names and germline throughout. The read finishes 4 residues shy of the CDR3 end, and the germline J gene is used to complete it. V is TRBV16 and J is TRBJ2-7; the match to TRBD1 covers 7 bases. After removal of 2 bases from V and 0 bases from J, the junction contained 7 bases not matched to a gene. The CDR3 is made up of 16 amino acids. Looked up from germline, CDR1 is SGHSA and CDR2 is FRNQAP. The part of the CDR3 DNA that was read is TGTGCAAGCAGCTTACCTTCGGGACAGAGCTCCTAT. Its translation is CASSLPSGQSSY. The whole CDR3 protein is CASSLPSGQSSYEQYF.

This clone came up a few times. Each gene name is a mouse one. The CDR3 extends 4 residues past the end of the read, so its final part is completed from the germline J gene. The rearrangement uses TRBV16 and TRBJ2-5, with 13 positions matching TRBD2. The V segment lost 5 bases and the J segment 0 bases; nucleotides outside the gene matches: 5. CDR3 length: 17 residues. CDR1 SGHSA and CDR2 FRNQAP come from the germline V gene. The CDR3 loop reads CASSTGLGGFNQDTQYF. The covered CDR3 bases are TGTGCAAGCAGCACGGGACTGGGGGGGTTTAACCAAGAC.

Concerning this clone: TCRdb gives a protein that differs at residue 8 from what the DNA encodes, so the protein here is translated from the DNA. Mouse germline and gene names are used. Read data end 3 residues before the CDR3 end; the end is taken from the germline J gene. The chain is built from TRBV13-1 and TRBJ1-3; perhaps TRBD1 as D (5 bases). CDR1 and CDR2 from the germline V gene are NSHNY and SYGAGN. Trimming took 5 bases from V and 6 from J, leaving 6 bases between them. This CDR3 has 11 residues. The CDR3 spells CASRTENTLYF. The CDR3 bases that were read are TGTGCCAGCAGGACAGAAAATACG.

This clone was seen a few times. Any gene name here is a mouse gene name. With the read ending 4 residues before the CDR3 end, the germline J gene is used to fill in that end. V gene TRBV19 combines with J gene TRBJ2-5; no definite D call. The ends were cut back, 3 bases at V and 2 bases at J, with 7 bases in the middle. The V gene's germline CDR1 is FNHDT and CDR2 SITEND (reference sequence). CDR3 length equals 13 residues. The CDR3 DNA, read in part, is TGTGCCAGCAGTACTGTCAGCCAAGAC. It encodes CASSTVSQD. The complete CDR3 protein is CASSTVSQDTQYF.

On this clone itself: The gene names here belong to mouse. CDR3 DNA (partial): TGTGCCAGCAGTGATGCAGGGGGCAGGGGGAACTCC. This sequence encodes CASSDAGGRGNS. The complete CDR3 protein is CASSDAGGRGNSDYTF. The V gene is TRBV13-3, the J gene TRBJ1-2; 8 bases map to TRBD1. The read comes to an end 4 residues before the CDR3 does, leaving the germline J gene to fill in the end. This CDR3 contains 16 residues. Germline V CDR1 and CDR2: NNHDY, SYVADS. V was pared by 0 bases and J by 2 bases, with 6 bases of the junction left unmatched.

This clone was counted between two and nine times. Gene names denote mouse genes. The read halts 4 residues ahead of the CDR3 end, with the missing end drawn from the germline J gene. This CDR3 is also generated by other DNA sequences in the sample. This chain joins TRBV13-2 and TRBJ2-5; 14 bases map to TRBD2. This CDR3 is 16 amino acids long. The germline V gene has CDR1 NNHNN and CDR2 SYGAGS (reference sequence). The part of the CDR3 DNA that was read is TGTGCCAGCGGGGGGGACTGGGGGGGCGCTGAAGAC. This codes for CASGGDWGGAED. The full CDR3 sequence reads CASGGDWGGAEDTQYF.

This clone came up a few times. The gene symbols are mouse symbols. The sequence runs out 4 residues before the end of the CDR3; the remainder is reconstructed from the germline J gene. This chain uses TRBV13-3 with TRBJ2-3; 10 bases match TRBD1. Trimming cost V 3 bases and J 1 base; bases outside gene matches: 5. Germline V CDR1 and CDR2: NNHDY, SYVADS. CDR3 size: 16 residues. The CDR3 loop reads CASSASTGGGAETLYF. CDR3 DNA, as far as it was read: TGTGCCAGCAGTGCCTCGACAGGGGGCGGTGCAGAA.

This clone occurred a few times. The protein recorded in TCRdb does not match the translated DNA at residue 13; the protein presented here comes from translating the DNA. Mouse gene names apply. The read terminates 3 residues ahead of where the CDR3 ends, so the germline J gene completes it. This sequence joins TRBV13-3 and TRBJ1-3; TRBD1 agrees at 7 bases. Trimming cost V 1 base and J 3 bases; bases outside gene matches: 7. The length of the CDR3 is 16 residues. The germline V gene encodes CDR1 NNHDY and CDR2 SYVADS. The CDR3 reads CASSDKSRGDGNTLYF. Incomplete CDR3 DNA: TGTGCCAGCAGTGATAAGTCCAGGGGGGATGGAAATACG.

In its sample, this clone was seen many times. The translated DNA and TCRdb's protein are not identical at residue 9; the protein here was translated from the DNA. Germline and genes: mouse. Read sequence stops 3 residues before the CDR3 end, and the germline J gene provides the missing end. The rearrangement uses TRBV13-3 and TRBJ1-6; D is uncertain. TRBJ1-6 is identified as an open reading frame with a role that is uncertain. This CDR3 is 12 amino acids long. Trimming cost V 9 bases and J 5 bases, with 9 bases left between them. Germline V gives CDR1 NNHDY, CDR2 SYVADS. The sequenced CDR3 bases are TGTGCCATAAGGAGGGATAATTCGCCC. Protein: CAIRRDNSP. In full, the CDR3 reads CAIRRDNSPLYF.

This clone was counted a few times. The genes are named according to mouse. This chain's CDR3 is CASSRLGGPNYAEQFF. Incomplete CDR3 DNA: TGTGCTAGCAGTAGACTGGGGGGGCCTAACTATGCT. The rearrangement uses TRBV17 and TRBJ2-1, with TRBD2 matching over 10 bases. Read coverage stops 4 residues before the CDR3 terminus; the germline J gene supplies the remainder. The V gene end was trimmed by 2 bases and the J gene end by 0 bases; junction bases not matched to a gene: 1. The germline V gene has CDR1 MNHDT and CDR2 YYDKIL. The CDR3 is made up of 16 amino acids.

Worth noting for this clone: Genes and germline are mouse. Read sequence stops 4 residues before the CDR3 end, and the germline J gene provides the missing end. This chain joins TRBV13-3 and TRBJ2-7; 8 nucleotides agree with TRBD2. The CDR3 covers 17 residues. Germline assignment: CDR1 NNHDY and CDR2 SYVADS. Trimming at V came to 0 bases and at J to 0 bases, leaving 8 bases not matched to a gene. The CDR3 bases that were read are TGTGCCAGCAGTGATGGCTGGGGGGTCAGGAGCTCCTAT. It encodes CASSDGWGVRSSY. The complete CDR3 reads CASSDGWGVRSSYEQYF.

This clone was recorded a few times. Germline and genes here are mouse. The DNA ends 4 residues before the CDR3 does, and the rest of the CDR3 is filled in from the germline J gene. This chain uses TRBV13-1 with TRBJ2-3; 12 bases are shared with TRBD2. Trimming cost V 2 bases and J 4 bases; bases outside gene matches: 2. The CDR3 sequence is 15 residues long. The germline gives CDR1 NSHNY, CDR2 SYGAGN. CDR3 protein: CASSEGTGGSETLYF. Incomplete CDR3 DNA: TGTGCCAGCAGTGAGGGGACTGGGGGGTCAGAA.

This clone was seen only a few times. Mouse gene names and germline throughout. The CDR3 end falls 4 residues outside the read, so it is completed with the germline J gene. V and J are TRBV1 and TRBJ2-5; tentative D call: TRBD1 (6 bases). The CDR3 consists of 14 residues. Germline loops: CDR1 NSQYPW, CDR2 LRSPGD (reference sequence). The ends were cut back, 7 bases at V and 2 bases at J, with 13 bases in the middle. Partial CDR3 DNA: TGCACCTGCACAGACAGGTTGTCCCAAGAC. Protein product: CTCTDRLSQD. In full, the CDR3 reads CTCTDRLSQDTQYF.

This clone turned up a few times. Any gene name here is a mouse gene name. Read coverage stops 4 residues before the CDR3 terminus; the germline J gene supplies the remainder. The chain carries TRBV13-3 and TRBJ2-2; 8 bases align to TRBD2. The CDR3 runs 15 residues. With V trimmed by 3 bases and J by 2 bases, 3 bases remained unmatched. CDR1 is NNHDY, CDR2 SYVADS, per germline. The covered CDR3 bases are TGTGCCAGCAGTGGCCTGGGGGGCAACACCGGG. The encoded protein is CASSGLGGNTG. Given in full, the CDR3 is CASSGLGGNTGQLYF.

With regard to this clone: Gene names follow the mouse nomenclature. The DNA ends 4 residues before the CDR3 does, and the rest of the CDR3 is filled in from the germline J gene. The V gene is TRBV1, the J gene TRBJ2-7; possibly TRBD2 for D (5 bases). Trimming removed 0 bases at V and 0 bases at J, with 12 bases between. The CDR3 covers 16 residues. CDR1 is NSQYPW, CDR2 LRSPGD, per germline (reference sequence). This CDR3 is CTCSADLWANSYEQYF. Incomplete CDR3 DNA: TGCACCTGCAGTGCAGATCTCTGGGCCAACTCCTAT.

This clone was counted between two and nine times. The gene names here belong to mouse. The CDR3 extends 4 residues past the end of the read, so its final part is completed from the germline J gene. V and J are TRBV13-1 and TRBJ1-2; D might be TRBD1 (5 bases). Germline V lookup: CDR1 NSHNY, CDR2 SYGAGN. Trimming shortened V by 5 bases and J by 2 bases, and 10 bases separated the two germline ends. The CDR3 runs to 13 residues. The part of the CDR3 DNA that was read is TGTGCCAGCAGCCTCGACAGTAACTCC. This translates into CASSLDSNS. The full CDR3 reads CASSLDSNSDYTF.

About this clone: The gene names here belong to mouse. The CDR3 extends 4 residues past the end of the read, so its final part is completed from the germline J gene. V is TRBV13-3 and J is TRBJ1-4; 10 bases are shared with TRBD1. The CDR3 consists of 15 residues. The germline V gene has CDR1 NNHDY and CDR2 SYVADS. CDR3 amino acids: CASSGGTGDPERLFF. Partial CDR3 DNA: TGTGCCAGCAGTGGAGGGACAGGGGATCCCGAA.

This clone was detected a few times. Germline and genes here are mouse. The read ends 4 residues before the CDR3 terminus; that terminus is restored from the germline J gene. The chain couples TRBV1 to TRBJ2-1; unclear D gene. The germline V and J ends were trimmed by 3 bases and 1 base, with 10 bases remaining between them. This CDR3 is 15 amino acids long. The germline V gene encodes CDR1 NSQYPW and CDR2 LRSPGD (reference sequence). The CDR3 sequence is CTCSARSQNYAEQFF. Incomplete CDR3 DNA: TGCACCTGCAGTGCCAGATCACAGAACTATGCT.

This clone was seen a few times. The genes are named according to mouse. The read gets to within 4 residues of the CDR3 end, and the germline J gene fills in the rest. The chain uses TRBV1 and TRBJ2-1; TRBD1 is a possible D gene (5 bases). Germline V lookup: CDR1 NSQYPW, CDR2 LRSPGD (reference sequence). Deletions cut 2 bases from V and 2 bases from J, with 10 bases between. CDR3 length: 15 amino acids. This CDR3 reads CTCSANRQYYAEQFF. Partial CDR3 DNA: TGCACCTGCAGTGCAAACCGACAGTACTATGCT.

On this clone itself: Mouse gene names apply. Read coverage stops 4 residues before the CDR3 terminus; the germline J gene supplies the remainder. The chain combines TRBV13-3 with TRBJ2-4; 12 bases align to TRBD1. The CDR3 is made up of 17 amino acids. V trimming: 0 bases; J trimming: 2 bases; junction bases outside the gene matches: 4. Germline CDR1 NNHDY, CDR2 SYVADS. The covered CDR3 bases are TGTGCCAGCAGTGATGGGGGACAGGGGGCGGATCAAAAC. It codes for CASSDGGQGADQN. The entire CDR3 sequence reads CASSDGGQGADQNTLYF. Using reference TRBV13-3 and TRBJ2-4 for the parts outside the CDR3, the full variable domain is EAAVTQSPRSKVAVTGGKVTLSCHQTNNHDYMYWYRQDTGHGLRLIHYSYVADSTEKGDIPDGYKASRPSQENFSLILELASLSQTAVYFCASSDGGQGADQNTLYFGAGTRLSVL.

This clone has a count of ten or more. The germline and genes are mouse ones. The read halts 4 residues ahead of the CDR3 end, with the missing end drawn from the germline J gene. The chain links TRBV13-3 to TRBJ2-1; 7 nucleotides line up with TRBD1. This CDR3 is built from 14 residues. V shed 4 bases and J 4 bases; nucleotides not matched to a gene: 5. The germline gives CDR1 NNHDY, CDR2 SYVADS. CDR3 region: CASSYRGEYAEQFF. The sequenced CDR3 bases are TGTGCCAGCAGTTACAGGGGTGAATATGCT.

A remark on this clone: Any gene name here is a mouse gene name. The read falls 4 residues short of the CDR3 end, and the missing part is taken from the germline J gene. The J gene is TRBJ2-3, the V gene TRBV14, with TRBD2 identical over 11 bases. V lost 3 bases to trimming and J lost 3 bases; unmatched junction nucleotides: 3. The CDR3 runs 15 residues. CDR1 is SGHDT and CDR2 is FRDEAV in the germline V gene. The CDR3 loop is CASSSGLGAAETLYF. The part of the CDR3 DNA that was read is TGTGCCAGCAGTTCGGGACTGGGGGCGGCAGAA. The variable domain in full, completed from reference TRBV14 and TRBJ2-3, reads EAGVTQSPRYAVLQEGQAVSFWCDPISGHDTLYWYQQPRDQGPQLLVYFRDEAVIDNSQLPSDRFSAVRPKGTNSTLKIQSAKQGDTATYLCASSSGLGAAETLYFGSGTRLTVL.

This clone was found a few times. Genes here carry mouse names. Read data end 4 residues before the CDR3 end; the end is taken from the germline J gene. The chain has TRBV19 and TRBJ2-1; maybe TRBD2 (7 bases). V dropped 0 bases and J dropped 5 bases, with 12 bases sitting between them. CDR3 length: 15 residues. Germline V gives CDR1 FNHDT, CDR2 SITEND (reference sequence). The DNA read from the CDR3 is TGTGCCAGCAGTATAGGGGGGGCGGGGAATGCT. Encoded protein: CASSIGGAGNA. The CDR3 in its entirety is CASSIGGAGNAEQFF.

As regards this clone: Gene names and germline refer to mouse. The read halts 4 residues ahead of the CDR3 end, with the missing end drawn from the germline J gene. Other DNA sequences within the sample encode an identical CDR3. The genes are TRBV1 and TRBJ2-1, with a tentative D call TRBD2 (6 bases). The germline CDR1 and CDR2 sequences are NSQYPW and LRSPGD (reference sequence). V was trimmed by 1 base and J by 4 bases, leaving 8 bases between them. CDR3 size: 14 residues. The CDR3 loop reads CTCSAALGYAEQFF. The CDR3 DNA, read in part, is TGCACCTGCAGTGCAGCACTGGGATATGCT.

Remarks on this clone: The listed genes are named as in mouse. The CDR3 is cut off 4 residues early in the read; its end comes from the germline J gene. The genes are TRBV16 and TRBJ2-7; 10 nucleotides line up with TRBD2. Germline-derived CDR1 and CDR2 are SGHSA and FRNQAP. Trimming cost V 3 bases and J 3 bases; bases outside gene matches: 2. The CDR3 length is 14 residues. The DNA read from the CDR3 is TGTGCAAGCAGCTTTGGGGACTGGGGCTAT. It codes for CASSFGDWGY. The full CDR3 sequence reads CASSFGDWGYEQYF. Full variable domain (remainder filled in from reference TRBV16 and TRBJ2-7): NAGVIQTPRHKVTGKGQEATLWCEPISGHSAVFWYRQTIVQGLEFLTYFRNQAPIDDSGMPKERFSAQMPNQSHSTLKIQSTQPQDSAVYLCASSFGDWGYEQYFGPGTRLTVL.